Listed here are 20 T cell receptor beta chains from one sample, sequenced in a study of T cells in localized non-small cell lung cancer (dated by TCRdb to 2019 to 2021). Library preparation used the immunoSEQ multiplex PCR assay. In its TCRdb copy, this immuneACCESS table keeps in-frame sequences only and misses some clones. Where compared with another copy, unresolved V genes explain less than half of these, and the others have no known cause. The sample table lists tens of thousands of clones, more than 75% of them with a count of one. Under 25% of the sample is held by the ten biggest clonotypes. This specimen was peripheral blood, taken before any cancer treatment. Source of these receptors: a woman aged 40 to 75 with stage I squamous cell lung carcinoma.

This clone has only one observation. For the CDR3, the DNA is TGTGCCAGCAGCGGCAGGGAATCTGAAGCTTTCTTT. Its protein product is CASSGRESEAFF. V gene TRBV9 combines with J gene TRBJ1-1; the D gene is possibly TRBD1 (5 bases). The V gene's germline CDR1 is SGDLS and CDR2 YYNGEE. The CDR3 loop spans 12 amino acids. Trimming left V 3 bases short and J 6 bases short, with 9 bases between.

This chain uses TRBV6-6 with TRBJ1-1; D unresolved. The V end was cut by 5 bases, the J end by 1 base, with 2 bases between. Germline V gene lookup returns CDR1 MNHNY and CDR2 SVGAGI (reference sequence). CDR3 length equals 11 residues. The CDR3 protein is CASSENTEAFF. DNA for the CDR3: TGTGCCAGCAGTGAGAACACTGAAGCTTTCTTT.

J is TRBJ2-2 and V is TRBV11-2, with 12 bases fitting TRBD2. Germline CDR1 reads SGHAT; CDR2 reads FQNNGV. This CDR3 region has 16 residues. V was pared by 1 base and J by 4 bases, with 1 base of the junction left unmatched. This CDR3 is CASSLAGLAGTGELFF. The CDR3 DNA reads TGTGCCAGCAGCTTAGCGGGACTAGCGGGCACCGGGGAGCTGTTTTTT. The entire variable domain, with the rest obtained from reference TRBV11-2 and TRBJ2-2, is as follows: EAGVAQSPRYKIIEKRQSVAFWCNPISGHATLYWYQQILGQGPKLLIQFQNNGVVDDSQLPKDRFSAERLKGVDSTLKIQPAKLEDSAVYLCASSLAGLAGTGELFFGEGSRLTVL.

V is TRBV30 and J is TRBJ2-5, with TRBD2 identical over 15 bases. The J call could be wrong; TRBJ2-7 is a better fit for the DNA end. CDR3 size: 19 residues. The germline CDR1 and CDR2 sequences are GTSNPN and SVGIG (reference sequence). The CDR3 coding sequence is TGTGCCTGGAGTGGAGGAGGACTAGCGGGGGGGTTCGTGTCCTACGAGCAGTACTTC. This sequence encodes CAWSGGGLAGGFVSYEQYF.

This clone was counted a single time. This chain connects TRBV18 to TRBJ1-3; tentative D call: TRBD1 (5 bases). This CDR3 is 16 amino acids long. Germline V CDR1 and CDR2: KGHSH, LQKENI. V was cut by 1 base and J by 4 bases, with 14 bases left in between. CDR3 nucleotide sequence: TGTGCCAGCTCACCACGGGCGGTGGGACGAGGAAACACCATATATTTT. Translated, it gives CASSPRAVGRGNTIYF.

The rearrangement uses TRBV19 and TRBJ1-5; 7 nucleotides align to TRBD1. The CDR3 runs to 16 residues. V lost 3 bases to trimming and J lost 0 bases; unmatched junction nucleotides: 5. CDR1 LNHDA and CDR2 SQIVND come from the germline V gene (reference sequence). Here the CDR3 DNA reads TGTGCCAGTAGTATTAGGGACAGCATTAGCAATCAGCCCCAGCATTTT. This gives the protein CASSIRDSISNQPQHF.

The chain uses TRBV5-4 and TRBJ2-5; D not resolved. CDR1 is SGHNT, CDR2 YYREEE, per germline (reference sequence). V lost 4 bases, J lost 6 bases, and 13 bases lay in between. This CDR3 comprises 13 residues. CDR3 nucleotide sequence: TGTGCCAGCAGCCCCCGTAACGTGAAGACCCAGTACTTC. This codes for CASSPRNVKTQYF. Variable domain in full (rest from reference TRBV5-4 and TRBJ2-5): ETGVTQSPTHLIKTRGQQVTLRCSSQSGHNTVSWYQQALGQGPQFIFQYYREEENGRGNFPPRFSGLQFPNYSSELNVNALELDDSALYLCASSPRNVKTQYFGPGTRLLVL.

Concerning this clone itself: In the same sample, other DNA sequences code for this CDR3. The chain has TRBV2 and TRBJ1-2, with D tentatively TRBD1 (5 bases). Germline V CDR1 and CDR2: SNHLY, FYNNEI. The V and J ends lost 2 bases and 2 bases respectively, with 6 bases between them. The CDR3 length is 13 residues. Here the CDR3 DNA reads TGTGCCAGCAGTGAAAGGGGCAACTATGGCTACACCTTC. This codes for CASSERGNYGYTF.

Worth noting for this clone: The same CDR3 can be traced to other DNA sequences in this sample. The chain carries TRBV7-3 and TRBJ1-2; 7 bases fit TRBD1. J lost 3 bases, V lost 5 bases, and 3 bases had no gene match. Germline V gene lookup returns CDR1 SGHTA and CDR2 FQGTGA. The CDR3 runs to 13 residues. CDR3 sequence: CASSPDRDYGYTF. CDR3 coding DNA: TGTGCCAGCAGCCCCGACAGGGACTATGGCTACACCTTC.

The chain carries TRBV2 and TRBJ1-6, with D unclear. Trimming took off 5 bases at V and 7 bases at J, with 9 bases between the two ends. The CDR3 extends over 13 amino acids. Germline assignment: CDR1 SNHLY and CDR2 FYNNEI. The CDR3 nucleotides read TGTGCCAGCAGTCGGAGGGAGAATTCACCCCTCCACTTT. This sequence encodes CASSRRENSPLHF.

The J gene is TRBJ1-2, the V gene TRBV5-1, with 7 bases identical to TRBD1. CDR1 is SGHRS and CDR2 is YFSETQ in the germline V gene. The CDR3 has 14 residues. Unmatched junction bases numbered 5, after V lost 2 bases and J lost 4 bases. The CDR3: CASSFTGTVYGYTF. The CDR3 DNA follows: TGCGCCAGCAGCTTTACCGGGACAGTCTATGGCTACACCTTC.

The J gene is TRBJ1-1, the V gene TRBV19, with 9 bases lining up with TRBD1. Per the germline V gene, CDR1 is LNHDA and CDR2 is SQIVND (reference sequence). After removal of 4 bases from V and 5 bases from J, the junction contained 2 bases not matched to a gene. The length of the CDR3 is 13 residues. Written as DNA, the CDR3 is TGTGCCAGTAGTACACAGGGGGCAACTGAAGCTTTCTTT. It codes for CASSTQGATEAFF.

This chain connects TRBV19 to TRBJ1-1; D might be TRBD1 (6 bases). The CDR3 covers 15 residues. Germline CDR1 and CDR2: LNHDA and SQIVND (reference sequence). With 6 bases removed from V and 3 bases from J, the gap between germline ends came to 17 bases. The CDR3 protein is CASRSPGGPHTEAFF. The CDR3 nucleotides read TGTGCCAGTAGATCACCGGGGGGGCCGCACACTGAAGCTTTCTTT.

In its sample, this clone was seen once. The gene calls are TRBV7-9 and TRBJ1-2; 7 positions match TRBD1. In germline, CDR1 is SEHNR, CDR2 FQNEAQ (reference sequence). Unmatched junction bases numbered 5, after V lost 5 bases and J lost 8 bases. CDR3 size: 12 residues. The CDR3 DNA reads TGTGCCAGCAGCCAGACAGGGCACGGCTACACCTTC. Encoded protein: CASSQTGHGYTF.

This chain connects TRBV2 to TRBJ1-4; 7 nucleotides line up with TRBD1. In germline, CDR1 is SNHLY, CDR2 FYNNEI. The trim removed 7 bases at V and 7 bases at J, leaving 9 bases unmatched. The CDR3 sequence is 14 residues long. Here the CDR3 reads CASNYRGSREKLFF. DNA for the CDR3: TGTGCCAGCAATTACAGGGGAAGTCGTGAAAAACTGTTTTTT.

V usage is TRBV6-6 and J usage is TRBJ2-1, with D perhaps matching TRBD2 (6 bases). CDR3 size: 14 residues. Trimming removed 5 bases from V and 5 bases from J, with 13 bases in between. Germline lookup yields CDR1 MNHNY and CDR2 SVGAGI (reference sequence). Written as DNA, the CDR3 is TGTGCCAGCAGTAGGGCGGGAACCAACAATGAGCAGTTCTTC. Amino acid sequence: CASSRAGTNNEQFF.

The CDR3 is CSVGGTDYEQYF. In DNA, the CDR3 is TGCAGCGTTGGTGGAACTGACTACGAGCAGTACTTC. The rearrangement joins TRBV29-1 to TRBJ2-7; D is uncertain. There are 12 residues in the CDR3. Germline assignment: CDR1 SQVTM and CDR2 ANQGSEA. The germline V and J ends were trimmed by 4 bases and 3 bases, with 10 bases remaining between them.

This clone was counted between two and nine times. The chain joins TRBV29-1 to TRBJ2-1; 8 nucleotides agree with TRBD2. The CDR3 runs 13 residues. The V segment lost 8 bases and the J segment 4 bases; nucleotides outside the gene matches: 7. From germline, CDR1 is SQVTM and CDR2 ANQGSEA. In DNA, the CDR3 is TGCAGCTTCGGGGGGGGCAGATACAATGAGCAGTTCTTC. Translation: CSFGGGRYNEQFF.

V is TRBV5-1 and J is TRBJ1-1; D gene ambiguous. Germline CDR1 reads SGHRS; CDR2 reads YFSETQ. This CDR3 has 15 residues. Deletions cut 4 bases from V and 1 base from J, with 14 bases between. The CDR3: CASSLIPTKNTEAFF. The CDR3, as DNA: TGCGCCAGCAGCCTAATTCCTACAAAGAACACTGAAGCTTTCTTT.

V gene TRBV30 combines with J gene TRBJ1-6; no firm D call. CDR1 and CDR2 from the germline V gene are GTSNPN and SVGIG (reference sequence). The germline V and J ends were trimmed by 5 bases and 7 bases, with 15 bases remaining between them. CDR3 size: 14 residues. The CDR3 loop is CAWALGLGNSPLHF. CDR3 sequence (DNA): TGTGCCTGGGCCCTGGGGTTAGGGAATTCACCCCTCCACTTT.